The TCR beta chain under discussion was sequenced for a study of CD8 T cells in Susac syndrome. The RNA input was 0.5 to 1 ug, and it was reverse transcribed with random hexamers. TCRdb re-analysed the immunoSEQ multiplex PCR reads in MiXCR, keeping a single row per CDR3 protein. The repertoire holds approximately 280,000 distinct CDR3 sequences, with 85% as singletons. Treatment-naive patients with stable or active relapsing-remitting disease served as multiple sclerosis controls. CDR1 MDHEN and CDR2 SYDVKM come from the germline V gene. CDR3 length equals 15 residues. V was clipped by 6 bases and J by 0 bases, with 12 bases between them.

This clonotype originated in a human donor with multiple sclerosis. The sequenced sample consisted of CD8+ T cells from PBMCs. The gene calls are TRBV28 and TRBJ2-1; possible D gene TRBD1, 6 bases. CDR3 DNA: TGTGCCAGCAGGATAGGGACAAACTCCTACAATGAGCAGTTCTTC. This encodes CASRIGTNSYNEQFF. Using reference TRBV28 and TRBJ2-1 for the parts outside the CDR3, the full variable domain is DVKVTQSSRYLVKRTGEKVFLECVQDMDHENMFWYRQDPGLGLRLIYFSYDVKMKEKGDIPEGYSVSREKKERFSLILESASTNQTSMYLCASRIGTNSYNEQFFGPGTRLTVL.